The 15 T cell receptor beta chains in this list originate from one sample, sequenced in a study of cytomegalovirus exposure and HLA in healthy donors. Primers for the PCR totalled 60 Vbeta and 13 Jbeta. The table came from immunoSEQ multiplex PCR; TCRdb's copy has only in-frame clones and leaves some out. The data contain approximately 70,000 clones, roughly 81% of them seen just once; the ten biggest clones take up more than 9.5%. Specimen: PBMCs. The receptors shown here come from a human donor in good health.

The V call is TRBV10-3, the J call TRBJ1-2, with 7 bases matching TRBD1. The germline V gene has CDR1 ENHRY and CDR2 SYGVKD. The CDR3 spans 15 residues. The ends lost 3 bases at V and 6 bases at J; junction bases unmatched: 10. CDR3 bases: TGTGCCATCAGTGATCCTAACAGGGGAAGGGATGGCTACACCTTC. Its translation: CAISDPNRGRDGYTF.

The V call is TRBV7-8, the J call TRBJ1-1; TRBD1 matches at 7 bases. The length of the CDR3 is 14 residues. V dropped 5 bases and J dropped 1; count of bases not matched to a gene: 4. Germline values: CDR1 SGHVS, CDR2 FQNEAQ. The CDR3 coding sequence is TGTGCCAGCAGCCCGGACAGGAGGAACACTGAAGCTTTCTTT. This encodes CASSPDRRNTEAFF.

J is TRBJ1-5 and V is TRBV15; 7 bases agree with TRBD1. The V gene end was trimmed by 3 bases and the J gene end by 2 bases; junction bases not matched to a gene: 4. The CDR3 has 15 residues. Germline V gene lookup returns CDR1 LNHNV and CDR2 YYDKDF (reference sequence). The chain's CDR3 is CATSRVQGGNQPQHF. The CDR3 DNA is TGTGCCACCAGCAGGGTCCAGGGGGGCAATCAGCCCCAGCATTTT.

This clone came up a few times. The CDR3: CASSLYTGGAGYGYTF. The CDR3 DNA reads as TGTGCCAGCAGTTTATACACAGGGGGCGCTGGCTATGGCTACACCTTC. The chain combines TRBV28 with TRBJ1-2; 9 bases match TRBD1. J was trimmed by 4 bases and V by 1 base; bases with no gene match: 7. Looked up from germline, CDR1 is MDHEN and CDR2 is SYDVKM. This CDR3 is built from 16 residues.

The chain is built from TRBV6-5 and TRBJ1-2; 9 nucleotides line up with TRBD1. The germline V gene has CDR1 MNHEY and CDR2 SVGAGI. This CDR3 region has 16 residues. The trim removed 4 bases at V and 2 bases at J, leaving 8 bases unmatched. For the CDR3, the DNA is TGTGCCAGCAGTTCCACCGGGACAGGGTTCAACTATGGCTACACCTTC. Translation: CASSSTGTGFNYGYTF.

This sequence joins TRBV7-6 and TRBJ2-5; 7 bases line up with TRBD2. The germline V gene encodes CDR1 SGHVS and CDR2 FNYEAQ. This CDR3 contains 14 residues. Trimming cost V 3 bases and J 3 bases; bases outside gene matches: 4. The CDR3 loop is CASSLTGGKETQYF. The CDR3 nucleotides read TGTGCCAGCAGCTTGACGGGAGGTAAAGAGACCCAGTACTTC.

V gene TRBV6-5 combines with J gene TRBJ2-7, with 8 nucleotides matching TRBD1. This CDR3 has 15 residues. Germline assignment: CDR1 MNHEY and CDR2 SVGAGI. The V and J ends lost 0 bases and 4 bases, in that order; junction bases with no gene match: 5. The CDR3 sequence: CASSYSGTGSYEQYF. The CDR3, as DNA: TGTGCCAGCAGTTACTCAGGGACAGGCTCATACGAGCAGTACTTC.

This clone occurred a few times. The CDR3 spells CATTEQGKYEQYF. The CDR3 coding sequence is TGTGCCACCACCGAGCAGGGAAAGTACGAGCAGTACTTC. The rearrangement uses TRBV6-5 and TRBJ2-7, with D possibly TRBD1 on 5 matching bases. The CDR3 totals 13 residues. V lost 10 bases to trimming and J lost 4 bases, with 17 bases between them. The V gene's germline CDR1 is MNHEY and CDR2 SVGAGI.

This chain connects TRBV7-3 to TRBJ2-3, with 9 bases identical to TRBD2. Germline-derived CDR1 and CDR2 are SGHTA and FQGTGA. V dropped 0 bases and J dropped 11; count of bases not matched to a gene: 3. The CDR3 is made up of 13 amino acids. CDR3 nucleotides: TGTGCCAGCAGCTTAACGGCAGCGGGAGGGCAGTATTTT. This encodes CASSLTAAGGQYF.

The chain joins TRBV4-1 to TRBJ1-1; TRBD1 matches at 9 bases. Germline CDR1 reads MGHRA; CDR2 reads YSYEKL. V was clipped by 5 bases and J by 1 base; unmatched bases: 5. This CDR3 has 15 residues. CDR3 amino acids: CASSKGQGWNTEAFF. Written as DNA, the CDR3 is TGCGCCAGCAGCAAGGGACAGGGCTGGAACACTGAAGCTTTCTTT.

The V call is TRBV9, the J call TRBJ1-2; a possible D gene is TRBD1 (6 bases). This CDR3 is 16 amino acids long. Germline loops: CDR1 SGDLS, CDR2 YYNGEE. V lost 4 bases and J 4 bases, leaving 20 bases between the germline ends. The CDR3 bases are TGTGCCAGCAGCTCCTTCCAGCCCGGGGGGCCCTATGGCTACACCTTC. This sequence encodes CASSSFQPGGPYGYTF.

This chain joins TRBV4-2 and TRBJ2-7; 9 nucleotides agree with TRBD1. The CDR3 has 17 amino acids. V shed 2 bases, J shed 1 base, and the junction held 9 bases outside the gene matches. Per the germline V gene, CDR1 is LGHNA and CDR2 is YNFKEQ. CDR3 sequence (DNA): TGTGCCAGCAGCCAAACGTCCGGGACAGGGATTTCCTACGAGCAGTACTTC. Protein product: CASSQTSGTGISYEQYF.

The chain employs TRBV19 and TRBJ1-6; TRBD1 matches 7 bases. The CDR3 covers 14 residues. V trimming: 10 bases; J trimming: 4 bases; junction bases outside the gene matches: 7. From germline, CDR1 is LNHDA and CDR2 SQIVND (reference sequence). The CDR3 spells CATRTGPYNSPLHF. The CDR3 coding sequence is TGTGCCACCAGGACAGGACCTTATAATTCACCCCTCCACTTT.

The V and J genes are TRBV7-8 and TRBJ1-2; TRBD1 matches 10 bases. Germline V gene sequence: CDR1 SGHVS, CDR2 FQNEAQ. V trimming: 2 bases; J trimming: 4 bases; junction bases outside the gene matches: 4. This CDR3 comprises 15 residues. The CDR3 region has the DNA TGTGCCAGCAGCTTAAAGACAGGGGGCCGCTATGGCTACACCTTC. Amino acids: CASSLKTGGRYGYTF.

This clone was seen only once. This chain links TRBV18 with TRBJ1-4; no clear D. The CDR3 spans 18 residues. From germline, CDR1 is KGHSH and CDR2 LQKENI. V gave up 2 bases and J gave up 4 bases, with 20 bases separating them. CDR3 nucleotides: TGTGCCAGCTCACCAATTCGTGCGGGGAGTGCCGGTAATGAAAAACTGTTTTTT. Translated: CASSPIRAGSAGNEKLFF.